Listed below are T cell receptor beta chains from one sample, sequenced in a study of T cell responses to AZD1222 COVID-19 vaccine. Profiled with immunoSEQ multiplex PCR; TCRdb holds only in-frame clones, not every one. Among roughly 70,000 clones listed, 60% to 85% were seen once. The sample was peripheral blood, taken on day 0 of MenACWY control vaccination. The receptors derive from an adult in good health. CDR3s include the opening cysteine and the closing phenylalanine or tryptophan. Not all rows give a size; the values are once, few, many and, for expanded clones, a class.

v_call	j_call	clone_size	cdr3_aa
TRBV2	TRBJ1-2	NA	CASSESLSDYGYTF
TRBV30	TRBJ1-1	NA	CAWSVRAVEAFF
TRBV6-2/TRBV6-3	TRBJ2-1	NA	CASSSLAGGRNEQFF
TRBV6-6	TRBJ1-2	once	CANSDRNSGYTF
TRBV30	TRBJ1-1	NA	CACDPTGEAFF
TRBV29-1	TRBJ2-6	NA	CSVGDSGANVLTF
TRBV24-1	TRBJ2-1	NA	CATSDRPGGDRFNEQFF
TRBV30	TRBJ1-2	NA	CAWSVTGYGYTF
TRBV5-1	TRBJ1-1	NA	CASSLGQGPNTEAFF
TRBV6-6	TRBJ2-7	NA	CASSQGQGTVYEQYF
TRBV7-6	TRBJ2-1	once	CASSLERGELDNEQFF
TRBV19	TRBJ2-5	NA	CASSQQRGATQETQYF
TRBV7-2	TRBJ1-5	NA	CASSREGQPQHF
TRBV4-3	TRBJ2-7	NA	CASSQRHGSYEQYF
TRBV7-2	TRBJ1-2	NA	CASSRPATGPHSYGYTF
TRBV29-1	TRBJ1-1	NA	CSVDAGNTEAFF
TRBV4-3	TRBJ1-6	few	CASSQDRGDSPLHF
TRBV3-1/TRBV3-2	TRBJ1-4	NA	CASRPTGTRGKLFF
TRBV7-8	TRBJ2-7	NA	CASSLTPQVYEQYF
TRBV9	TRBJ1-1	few	CASSVGSLGNTEAFF
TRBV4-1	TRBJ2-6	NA	CASSQAGQDGGANVLTF
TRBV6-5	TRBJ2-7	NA	CASRGGAGGSHEQYF
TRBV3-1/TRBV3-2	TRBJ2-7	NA	CASSHAPGTSGRWYEQYF
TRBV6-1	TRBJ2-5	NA	CASSKGEETQYF
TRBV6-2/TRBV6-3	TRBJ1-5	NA	CASSQDLNQPQHF
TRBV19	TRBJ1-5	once	CASSATGGNQPQHF
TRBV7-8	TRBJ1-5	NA	CASSSRGRINQPQHF
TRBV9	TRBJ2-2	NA	CASSNPGAGELFF
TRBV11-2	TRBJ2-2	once	CASSLDEGQAIGELFF
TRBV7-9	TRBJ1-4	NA	CASSPYLGQGVIEKLFF
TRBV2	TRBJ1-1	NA	CASRGSRNTEAFF
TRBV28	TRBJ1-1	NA	CASSLISRPSTEAFF
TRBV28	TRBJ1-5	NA	CASSPLGKGGENQPQHF
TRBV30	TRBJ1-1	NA	CAWGATRAEAFF
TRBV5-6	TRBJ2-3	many	CASSLQGSGAGADTQYF
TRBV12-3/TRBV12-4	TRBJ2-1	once	CASSFAYNEQFF
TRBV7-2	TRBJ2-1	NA	CASSLLQGGNEQFF
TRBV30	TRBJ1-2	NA	CAWIQGANYGYTF
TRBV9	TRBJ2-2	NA	CASTRSNTGELFF
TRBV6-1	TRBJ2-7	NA	CASSDGASYEQYF
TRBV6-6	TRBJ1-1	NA	CASSYTLGFTEAFF
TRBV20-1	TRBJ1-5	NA	CSASNPRTGGYSNQPQHF
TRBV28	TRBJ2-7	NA	CASGTPHREQYF
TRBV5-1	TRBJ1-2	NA	CASSLGTDNAYGYTF
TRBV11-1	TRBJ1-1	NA	CASSLGRGTEAFF
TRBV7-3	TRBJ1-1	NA	CASSFTENTEAFF
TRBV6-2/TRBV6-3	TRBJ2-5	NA	CASSLSETQYF
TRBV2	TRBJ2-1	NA	CASSATRGNEQFF
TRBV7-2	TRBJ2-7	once	CASSLAQSSYEQYF
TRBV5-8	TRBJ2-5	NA	CASSLTTGGLKTQYF
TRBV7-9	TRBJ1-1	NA	CATGRVNTEAFF
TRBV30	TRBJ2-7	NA	CAWSTGGSLRSYEQYF
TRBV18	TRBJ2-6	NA	CASSPRLGGSGANVLTF
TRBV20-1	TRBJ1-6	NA	CSASPRDRGMEWNSPLHF
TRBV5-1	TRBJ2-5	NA	CASSLLQGEAQYF